One sample yielded the 18 T cell receptor beta chains listed below, sequenced in a study of patients and donors after allogeneic stem cell transplantation. Via MiXCR, TCRdb re-called the RT-PCR reads, giving one row per CDR3 protein. Of over 200,000 distinct CDR3 sequences listed, less than 50% are singletons. Sequencing was performed on blood, either unsorted or a sorted T cell fraction (not recorded which). Receptors originate from a human donor who was either an allogeneic HSCT recipient or a stem cell or donor lymphocyte infusion donor (not recorded which). It is not recorded whose cells these are; they may come from a transplant donor.

This clonotype has just a few counts. The rearrangement links TRBV6-2 or TRBV6-3 to TRBJ1-1, with 7 bases fitting TRBD1. V lost 0 bases to trimming and J lost 1 base; unmatched junction nucleotides: 8. Per the germline V gene, CDR1 is MNHEY and CDR2 is SVGEGT. The CDR3 spans 17 residues. CDR3 sequence: CASSYSPTGQGNTEAFF. The CDR3 nucleotides are TGTGCCAGCAGTTACTCCCCGACAGGGCAGGGGAACACTGAAGCTTTCTTT.

This rearrangement joins TRBV27 to TRBJ2-1, with a weak D call TRBD2 (5 bases). CDR3 length: 16 amino acids. Germline V CDR1 and CDR2: MNHEY, SMNVEV (reference sequence). The V and J ends lost 6 bases and 0 bases respectively, with 15 bases between them. DNA for the CDR3: TGTGCCAGCAGCCCTCGCGGAACTAGCTCCTACAATGAGCAGTTCTTC. It encodes CASSPRGTSSYNEQFF.

This clonotype showed up just once. The rearrangement uses TRBV20-1 and TRBJ2-2; D may be TRBD1 (5 bases). Between the trimmed V and J ends, which lost 0 bases and 5 bases, there was a span of 16 bases. Germline assignment: CDR1 DFQATT and CDR2 SNEGSKA (reference sequence). The CDR3 contains 16 residues. In DNA form, the CDR3 reads TGCAGTGCTAGAGAGGAAAAGGGGTTATGGACCGGGGAGCTGTTTTTT. Its protein product is CSAREEKGLWTGELFF.

This clonotype showed up just a few times. This chain joins TRBV6-6 and TRBJ2-1; a possible D gene is TRBD2 (6 bases). The V and J ends lost 7 bases and 7 bases respectively, with 14 bases between them. Germline V gives CDR1 MNHNY, CDR2 SVGAGI (reference sequence). The CDR3 extends over 13 amino acids. CDR3 residues: CASNEAGRNEQFF. CDR3 DNA sequence: TGTGCCAGCAACGAGGCAGGGAGGAATGAGCAGTTCTTC.

This clonotype has only a few counts. The chain employs TRBV24-1 and TRBJ2-1, with 9 bases lining up with TRBD1. After removal of 5 bases from V and 5 bases from J, the junction contained 6 bases not matched to a gene. This CDR3 region has 15 residues. Germline V lookup: CDR1 KGHDR, CDR2 SFDVKD. The CDR3 coding sequence is TGTGCCACCAGTGGCCGGACAGGGGTAGACAATGAGCAGTTCTTC. As protein: CATSGRTGVDNEQFF.

The chain has TRBV12-3 or TRBV12-4 and TRBJ1-3, with no clear D. V dropped 5 bases and J dropped 0 bases, with 11 bases sitting between them. CDR3 length equals 15 residues. CDR3 sequence (DNA): TGTGCCAGCAGTGCCAGTCGTTCCTCTGGAAACACCATATATTTT. This gives the protein CASSASRSSGNTIYF.

The rearrangement uses TRBV12-3 or TRBV12-4 and TRBJ2-2, with D uncertain. The CDR3 has 11 amino acids. Between the trimmed V and J ends, which lost 6 bases and 7 bases, there was a span of 6 bases. This CDR3 is CASSGVGELFF. Here the CDR3 DNA reads TGTGCCAGCAGCGGTGTCGGGGAGCTGTTTTTT.

The chain links TRBV25-1 to TRBJ1-2, with 8 nucleotides matching TRBD1. The CDR3 is 14 residues long. V lost 2 bases and J lost 7; bases outside the gene matches: 6. Per germline, CDR1 MGHDK and CDR2 SYGVNS. The CDR3 region is CASSEPGTGSGYTF. The CDR3 DNA is TGTGCCAGCAGTGAACCTGGGACAGGTTCTGGCTACACCTTC.

This clonotype has only a few counts. The genes are TRBV4-1 and TRBJ1-1; the match to TRBD1 covers 9 bases. This CDR3 comprises 15 residues. Germline values: CDR1 MGHRA, CDR2 YSYEKL. The V gene end was trimmed by 6 bases and the J gene end by 3 bases; junction bases not matched to a gene: 8. CDR3 protein: CASSRNRGPDTEAFF. In DNA, the CDR3 is TGCGCCAGCAGTCGAAACAGGGGGCCCGACACTGAAGCTTTCTTT.

V is TRBV4-1 and J is TRBJ2-2; D call uncertain. The length of the CDR3 is 17 residues. Trimming shortened V by 0 bases and J by 0 bases, and 11 bases separated the two germline ends. Germline loops: CDR1 MGHRA, CDR2 YSYEKL. Here the CDR3 DNA reads TGCGCCAGCAGCCAAGAGTTCCGGGCCTCGAACACCGGGGAGCTGTTTTTT. Its protein is CASSQEFRASNTGELFF.

This clonotype was observed a handful of times. CDR3 nucleotides: TGTGCCAGCAGCTCCCGCGTGGGGACAGGGTACAATGAGCAGTTCTTC. Translating it yields CASSSRVGTGYNEQFF. The chain carries TRBV7-8 and TRBJ2-1; 9 bases match TRBD1. V trimming: 4 bases; J trimming: 4 bases; junction bases outside the gene matches: 8. Germline V gene data show CDR1 as SGHVS and CDR2 as FQNEAQ. The CDR3 has 16 residues.

This clonotype was recorded at least ten times. The chain is built from TRBV12-3 or TRBV12-4 and TRBJ1-5; 10 bases are a match to TRBD1. J gave up 6 bases and V 5 bases, and 7 bases lay outside the gene matches. The CDR3 totals 15 residues. The CDR3 loop reads CASSRGTGVGQPQHF. Here the CDR3 DNA reads TGTGCCAGCAGTCGAGGGACAGGGGTCGGTCAGCCCCAGCATTTT.

The chain links TRBV5-8 to TRBJ1-2; maybe TRBD1 (5 bases). This CDR3 has 15 residues. CDR1 and CDR2 from the germline V gene are SGHTS and YDEGEE. V was clipped by 2 bases and J by 6 bases, with 17 bases between them. The CDR3 region is CASSFTRGRLDGYTF. CDR3 bases: TGTGCCAGCAGCTTCACTCGGGGGAGGTTGGATGGCTACACCTTC.

This clonotype was picked up a small number of times. V gene TRBV9 combines with J gene TRBJ2-5; D possibly matches TRBD1 or TRBD2 (5 bases each). The germline V and J ends were trimmed by 1 base and 5 bases, with 18 bases remaining between them. Germline CDR1 and CDR2: SGDLS and YYNGEE. The CDR3 is 16 amino acids. CDR3 protein: CASSVWGTAKPETQYF. The CDR3 DNA follows: TGTGCCAGCAGCGTATGGGGGACCGCGAAGCCGGAGACCCAGTACTTC.

The CDR3 coding sequence is TGTGCCAGCGGTAGCGGGATGAGCACAGATACGCAGTATTTT. Its protein product is CASGSGMSTDTQYF. The chain links TRBV6-6 to TRBJ2-3, with 8 bases that match TRBD2. Germline CDR1 reads MNHNY; CDR2 reads SVGAGI (reference sequence). The CDR3 spans 14 residues. V lost 8 bases and J lost 0; bases outside the gene matches: 4.

This clonotype was counted only a few times. The chain couples TRBV29-1 to TRBJ2-7; the D call may be TRBD1 or TRBD2 (6 bases each). Germline lookup yields CDR1 SQVTM and CDR2 ANQGSEA. CDR3 size: 13 residues. V was pared by 7 bases and J by 0 bases, with 13 bases between. The CDR3 sequence: CSARGPNSYEQYF. DNA of the CDR3: TGCAGCGCCCGGGGGCCTAACTCCTACGAGCAGTACTTC.

The J gene is TRBJ2-3, the V gene TRBV9; D not certain. Germline CDR1 is SGDLS and CDR2 is YYNGEE. The germline V and J ends were trimmed by 3 bases and 1 base, with 9 bases remaining between them. The CDR3 extends over 14 amino acids. The CDR3 DNA reads as TGTGCCAGCAGCGCAGCCGTAGGCACAGATACGCAGTATTTT. Residues: CASSAAVGTDTQYF.

The V gene is TRBV6-5, the J gene TRBJ1-5; D call uncertain. This CDR3 is built from 14 residues. Germline lookup yields CDR1 MNHEY and CDR2 SVGAGI. V gave up 6 bases and J gave up 0 bases, with 9 bases separating them. The CDR3 DNA follows: TGTGCCAGCAGAAGAGACTATAGCAATCAGCCCCAGCATTTT. Its translation: CASRRDYSNQPQHF.